This T cell receptor beta chain was sequenced during a study of blood T cells in healthy people across ages. Using a J-beta primer mix together with a sample-barcoded 5' primer, a second PCR was run for about 7 to 12 cycles. TCRdb reprocessed the 5' RACE reads with MiXCR, giving one entry per CDR3 protein. The sample has 1.4 million or so distinct CDR3 sequences; approximately 42% are singletons. CDR3 size: 11 residues. V lost 0 bases, J lost 8 bases, and 4 bases lay in between. Looked up from germline, CDR1 is LGHNT and CDR2 is FRNRAP. The clonotype comes from a woman aged 18-29 years in good health. The sequenced material came from blood. The V gene is TRBV12-5, the J gene TRBJ1-2; no firm D call. The CDR3 spells CASGLVQGYTF. Written as DNA, the CDR3 is TGTGCTAGTGGTTTGGTGCAGGGCTACACCTTC.